Following are 14 T cell receptor beta chains from one sample sequenced in a study of T cell responses to AZD1222 COVID-19 vaccine. Sequencing used immunoSEQ multiplex PCR; TCRdb keeps in-frame clones, though not all of them. The table shows more than 150,000 clones, with around 88% occurring only once. The input for sequencing was peripheral blood, taken on day 0 of AZD1222 vaccination. These receptors were obtained from an adult in good health.

J is TRBJ2-7 and V is TRBV19, with D perhaps matching TRBD1 or TRBD2 (5 bases each). V was trimmed by 3 bases and J by 7 bases, leaving 16 bases between them. CDR1 and CDR2 from the germline V gene are LNHDA and SQIVND (reference sequence). The CDR3 extends over 14 amino acids. The CDR3, as DNA: TGTGCCAGTAGTATGGGGGTGGGGTCCGGAGAGCAGTACTTC. Translation gives CASSMGVGSGEQYF. Full variable domain (remainder filled in from reference TRBV19 and TRBJ2-7): DGGITQSPKYLFRKEGQNVTLSCEQNLNHDAMYWYRQDPGQGLRLIYYSQIVNDFQKGDIAEGYSVSREKKESFPLTVTSAQKNPTAFYLCASSMGVGSGEQYFGPGTRLTVT.

This clone has a handful of counts. This rearrangement joins TRBV4-3 to TRBJ1-5, with TRBD1 matching 9 bases. V gave up 4 bases and J gave up 4 bases; unmatched junction bases: 5. CDR1 is LGHNA, CDR2 YSLEER, per germline. The CDR3 runs to 15 residues. Here the CDR3 DNA reads TGCGCCAGCAGCCCGGGGACAGGGTCTAATCAGCCCCAGCATTTT. The encoded protein is CASSPGTGSNQPQHF.

This sequence joins TRBV24-1 and TRBJ1-2; 9 bases agree with TRBD1. Looked up from germline, CDR1 is KGHDR and CDR2 is SFDVKD. V was pared by 3 bases and J by 1 base, with 2 bases of the junction left unmatched. The CDR3 extends over 15 amino acids. CDR3 loop: CATSDRTGDNYGYTF. Here the CDR3 DNA reads TGTGCCACCAGTGATCGGACAGGGGATAACTATGGCTACACCTTC.

This clone was picked up one time. The chain uses TRBV7-3 and TRBJ1-6, with 7 positions matching TRBD1. The V segment lost 5 bases and the J segment 9 bases; nucleotides outside the gene matches: 7. Germline values: CDR1 SGHTA, CDR2 FQGTGA. The CDR3 sequence is 14 residues long. DNA of the CDR3: TGTGCCAGCAGCCTGACAGGGAAGGGTTCACCCCTCCACTTT. Amino acids: CASSLTGKGSPLHF.

J is TRBJ2-7 and V is TRBV27, with TRBD1 as a possible D gene (6 bases). This CDR3 has 16 residues. Trimming stripped 3 bases from V and 1 base from J, with 16 bases between. The germline gives CDR1 MNHEY, CDR2 SMNVEV (reference sequence). The CDR3 DNA reads TGTGCCAGCAGTTTCGATCTGGGGGCGAGTTCCTACGAGCAGTACTTC. Translated, it gives CASSFDLGASSYEQYF.

This sequence joins TRBV28 and TRBJ2-1; the match to TRBD2 covers 8 bases. The CDR3 sequence is 15 residues long. CDR1 and CDR2 from the germline V gene are MDHEN and SYDVKM. J gave up 1 base and V 5 bases, and 4 bases lay outside the gene matches. This CDR3 is CASSPLAASYNEQFF. The CDR3 bases are TGTGCCAGCAGTCCACTAGCGGCGTCCTACAATGAGCAGTTCTTC.

This sequence joins TRBV5-1 and TRBJ2-7, with 9 bases lining up with TRBD1. The CDR3 totals 14 residues. From germline, CDR1 is SGHRS and CDR2 YFSETQ. With V trimmed by 0 bases and J by 10 bases, 8 bases remained unmatched. CDR3 in amino acids: CASSLGTGDLRQYF. The CDR3 DNA sequence: TGCGCCAGCAGCTTGGGGACAGGGGACCTCCGTCAGTACTTC. Filled out from reference TRBV5-1 and TRBJ2-7, the complete variable domain reads KAGVTQTPRYLIKTRGQQVTLSCSPISGHRSVSWYQQTPGQGLQFLFEYFSETQRNKGNFPGRFSGRQFSNSRSEMNVSTLELGDSALYLCASSLGTGDLRQYFGPGTRLTVT.

This chain joins TRBV5-4 and TRBJ2-3; TRBD2 might be the D (6 bases). Trimming shortened V by 0 bases and J by 6 bases, and 14 bases separated the two germline ends. Germline CDR1 reads SGHNT; CDR2 reads YYREEE (reference sequence). The CDR3 sequence is 15 residues long. This CDR3 is CASSLVEGLRDTQYF. In DNA form, the CDR3 reads TGTGCCAGCAGCTTGGTGGAGGGTTTAAGGGATACGCAGTATTTT.

The rearrangement joins TRBV6-1 to TRBJ2-1, with 11 bases matching TRBD2. The trim removed 4 bases at V and 6 bases at J, leaving 14 bases unmatched. Germline V gene lookup returns CDR1 MNHNS and CDR2 SASEGT. The CDR3 contains 18 residues. The CDR3 DNA follows: TGTGCCAGCAGTGCGAAAACCTTAACTAGCGGGAGTGTCAATGAGCAGTTCTTC. Its translation: CASSAKTLTSGSVNEQFF.

The V call is TRBV9, the J call TRBJ2-7, with D possibly matching TRBD1 (6 bases). Germline V gene lookup returns CDR1 SGDLS and CDR2 YYNGEE. V lost 4 bases, J lost 7 bases, and 12 bases lay in between. There are 12 residues in the CDR3. The CDR3 nucleotides are TGTGCCAGCAGCCCTACTAGGGGGGAGCAGTACTTC. Its translation is CASSPTRGEQYF.

The CDR3 spells CASSLDGGGKTQYF. The CDR3 coding sequence is TGCGCCAGCAGCTTGGACGGTGGGGGTAAGACCCAGTACTTC. This chain links TRBV5-1 with TRBJ2-5; either TRBD1 or TRBD2 may fit D (5 bases each). The CDR3 is made up of 14 amino acids. The germline V and J ends were trimmed by 0 bases and 6 bases, with 12 bases remaining between them. Germline assignment: CDR1 SGHRS and CDR2 YFSETQ.

This sequence joins TRBV5-1 and TRBJ1-1; D remains unclear. From germline, CDR1 is SGHRS and CDR2 YFSETQ. The CDR3 covers 14 residues. Trimming left V 4 bases short and J 0 bases short, with 10 bases between. The CDR3 DNA follows: TGCGCCAGCAGCGGCGGACGGATGAACACTGAAGCTTTCTTT. It translates to CASSGGRMNTEAFF.

V gene TRBV19 combines with J gene TRBJ2-1; 13 positions match TRBD2. The CDR3 length is 15 residues. Unmatched junction bases numbered 5, after V lost 5 bases and J lost 7 bases. Looked up from germline, CDR1 is LNHDA and CDR2 is SQIVND (reference sequence). The CDR3 nucleotides read TGTGCCAGTAGTTGGACTAGCGGGAGACAAAATGAGCAGTTCTTC. It encodes CASSWTSGRQNEQFF.

The gene calls are TRBV6-5 and TRBJ2-2; 9 bases are shared with TRBD1. With V trimmed by 1 base and J by 7 bases, 4 bases remained unmatched. The CDR3 length is 15 residues. Germline lookup yields CDR1 MNHEY and CDR2 SVGAGI. This CDR3 is CASSYWGTGNGELFF. CDR3 coding DNA: TGTGCCAGCAGTTACTGGGGGACAGGGAACGGGGAGCTGTTTTTT.